One sample yielded the 12 T cell receptor beta chains listed below, sequenced in a study of cytomegalovirus exposure and HLA in healthy donors. The PCR ran on 60 Vbeta and 13 Jbeta primers. The protocol was immunoSEQ multiplex PCR, while the TCRdb copy is restricted to in-frame clones and leaves out a portion. Found here are 120,000 or so clones, around 70% of them singletons; the top ten hold roughly 8.2%. Sequencing used PBMCs. Source of these receptors: a middle-aged woman in good health and CMV-seropositive.

V usage is TRBV7-2 and J usage is TRBJ2-5, with TRBD1 matching over 9 bases. This CDR3 is built from 15 residues. V shed 2 bases, J shed 3 bases, and the junction held 4 bases outside the gene matches. Germline V gives CDR1 SGHTA, CDR2 FQGNSA. CDR3 in amino acids: CASSLSGQGEETQYF. CDR3 nucleotide sequence: TGTGCCAGCAGCTTATCGGGACAGGGAGAAGAGACCCAGTACTTC.

This sequence joins TRBV11-2 and TRBJ2-2; D is ambiguous. Trimming shortened V by 5 bases and J by 4 bases, and 11 bases separated the two germline ends. The CDR3 runs to 14 residues. Germline V CDR1 and CDR2: SGHAT, FQNNGV. The CDR3 DNA reads as TGTGCCAGCAGCCCGGTACGAGGCACCGGGGAGCTGTTTTTT. Encoded protein: CASSPVRGTGELFF.

The chain carries TRBV5-4 and TRBJ1-4; TRBD1 matches 10 bases. There are 15 residues in the CDR3. Germline loops: CDR1 SGHNT, CDR2 YYREEE (reference sequence). The V gene end was trimmed by 5 bases and the J gene end by 6 bases; junction bases not matched to a gene: 7. The CDR3 here is CASSGSGTGDEKLFF. Written as DNA, the CDR3 is TGTGCCAGCAGTGGTTCCGGGACAGGGGATGAAAAACTGTTTTTT.

The chain is built from TRBV27 and TRBJ1-5, with a tentative D call TRBD1 (5 bases). Germline CDR1 MNHEY, CDR2 SMNVEV (reference sequence). The ends were cut back, 6 bases at V and 4 bases at J, with 10 bases in the middle. The CDR3 runs to 13 residues. CDR3 in amino acids: CASSHDSNQPQHF. In DNA, the CDR3 is TGTGCCAGCAGCCACGACAGTAATCAGCCCCAGCATTTT.

In its sample, this clone was seen a few times. The chain carries TRBV7-9 and TRBJ1-5, with 7 bases lining up with TRBD1. Germline values: CDR1 SEHNR, CDR2 FQNEAQ (reference sequence). V gave up 4 bases and J gave up 2 bases; unmatched junction bases: 5. CDR3 length: 15 amino acids. CDR3 region: CASSYGTARNQPQHF. Here the CDR3 DNA reads TGTGCCAGCAGCTATGGGACAGCCCGCAATCAGCCCCAGCATTTT. Together with reference TRBV7-9 and TRBJ1-5, the CDR3 gives the full variable domain: DTGVSQNPRHKITKRGQNVTFRCDPISEHNRLYWYRQTLGQGPEFLTYFQNEAQLEKSRLLSDRFSAERPKGSFSTLEIQRTEQGDSAMYLCASSYGTARNQPQHFGDGTRLSIL.

The chain has TRBV29-1 and TRBJ2-3; D not resolved. This CDR3 contains 12 residues. Trimming took off 7 bases at V and 0 bases at J, with 8 bases between the two ends. Germline CDR1 is SQVTM and CDR2 is ANQGSEA. CDR3 sequence: CSASQSTDTQYF. DNA of the CDR3: TGCAGCGCCTCGCAGAGCACAGATACGCAGTATTTT.

The rearrangement uses TRBV4-1 and TRBJ2-5; possible D gene TRBD2, 5 bases. Germline-derived CDR1 and CDR2 are MGHRA and YSYEKL. V lost 0 bases and J lost 5, with 10 bases in between. This CDR3 has 14 amino acids. The CDR3: CASSQDSSRETQYF. The DNA for the CDR3 is TGCGCCAGCAGCCAAGATTCTAGCCGGGAGACCCAGTACTTC.

The chain has TRBV6-5 and TRBJ2-5; 10 bases fit TRBD2. CDR3 size: 15 residues. Germline V CDR1 and CDR2: MNHEY, SVGAGI. The V and J ends lost 2 bases and 9 bases, in that order; junction bases with no gene match: 9. The CDR3 DNA reads as TGTGCCAGCAGTTACACTAGCGGGGTCCCAAAGCCCCAGTACTTC. It yields the protein CASSYTSGVPKPQYF.

The chain employs TRBV2 and TRBJ1-4; D is possibly TRBD1 (5 bases). The CDR3 is 15 residues long. V lost 3 bases to trimming and J lost 0 bases, with 8 bases between them. CDR1 and CDR2 from the germline V gene are SNHLY and FYNNEI. CDR3 in amino acids: CASSEETATNEKLFF. In DNA, the CDR3 is TGTGCCAGCAGTGAGGAGACAGCAACTAATGAAAAACTGTTTTTT.

This rearrangement joins TRBV2 to TRBJ1-5; D uncertain. Germline CDR1 and CDR2: SNHLY and FYNNEI. The V end was cut by 0 bases, the J end by 1 base, with 4 bases between. CDR3 size: 14 residues. The CDR3, as DNA: TGTGCCAGCAGTGAAGCGAGGAGCAATCAGCCCCAGCATTTT. Encoded protein: CASSEARSNQPQHF.

V usage is TRBV6-1 and J usage is TRBJ1-3; D is possibly TRBD1 (6 bases). The V end was cut by 4 bases, the J end by 3 bases, with 13 bases between. Germline V gene data show CDR1 as MNHNS and CDR2 as SASEGT. The CDR3 has 15 residues. The CDR3 here is CASSAHRDIGNTIYF. The CDR3 coding sequence is TGTGCCAGCAGTGCGCACAGGGACATTGGAAACACCATATATTTT.

This clone was seen a single time. In nucleotides, the CDR3 is TGTGCCAGCAGCGAGGCAGGGGGCCGAACTGAAGCTTTCTTT. As protein: CASSEAGGRTEAFF. The chain couples TRBV9 to TRBJ1-1; 8 bases fit TRBD1. Germline trimming cut 3 bases from V and 5 bases from J; bases unmatched to any gene: 6. The CDR3 is 14 amino acids. CDR1 and CDR2 (germline): SGDLS, YYNGEE.